This is a list of T cell receptor beta chains from one sample in a study of blood T cell repertoires in COVID-19. Sequenced by immunoSEQ multiplex PCR; TCRdb stores in-frame clones only, minus some. The sample shows some 300,000 clones, about 89% of them seen only once. The sample taken for sequencing was PBMCs or T cells enriched from blood (not recorded which). These receptors were collected from a woman aged 40 to 50 who had recovered from COVID-19. Each CDR3 is given with its conserved first and last residue. A D gene is named only where the DNA matches it firmly. Size tells how often a clone was seen (once, few, many) or the class of an expanded clone, and some rows leave it out.

clone_size	v_call	d_call	j_call	cdr3_aa	cdr3_nt
-	TRBV11-3	-	TRBJ1-1	CASSSAGKNTEAFF	TGTGCCAGCAGCTCCGCCGGGAAAAACACTGAAGCTTTCTTT
-	TRBV9	-	TRBJ2-3	CASSQGDPTQYF	TGTGCCAGCAGCCAGGGCGACCCGACGCAGTATTTT
-	TRBV7-2	TRBD2	TRBJ2-1	CASSPVIAGGPGEQFF	TGTGCCAGCAGCCCCGTAATAGCGGGAGGGCCAGGTGAGCAGTTCTTC
-	TRBV11-3	TRBD2	TRBJ2-1	CASSARGDYNEQFF	TGTGCCAGCAGCGCCCGGGGGGATTACAATGAGCAGTTCTTC
-	TRBV7-2	TRBD2	TRBJ2-1	CASSSGLAGGVGEQFF	TGTGCCAGCAGCTCTGGACTAGCGGGAGGTGTGGGTGAGCAGTTCTTC
-	TRBV30	-	TRBJ2-7	CAWSPVDRAGEQYF	TGTGCCTGGAGCCCGGTCGATCGTGCGGGCGAGCAGTACTTC
-	TRBV14	TRBD2	TRBJ2-7	CASSPGLPREQYF	TGTGCCAGCAGCCCGGGACTACCGAGGGAGCAGTACTTC
-	TRBV19	-	TRBJ1-1	CASSRQAGDTEAFF	TGTGCCAGTAGTAGACAGGCGGGAGACACTGAAGCTTTCTTT
-	TRBV4-1	-	TRBJ2-1	CASSHPGVPKPYNEQFF	TGCGCCAGCAGCCATCCCGGTGTCCCTAAACCCTACAATGAGCAGTTCTTC
-	TRBV7-9	TRBD2	TRBJ2-1	CASSPAGGSGNEQFF	TGTGCCAGCAGCCCAGCGGGAGGGAGTGGAAATGAGCAGTTCTTC
-	TRBV7-3	-	TRBJ2-7	CASSTDGGAYEQYF	TGTGCCAGCAGCACGGATGGAGGCGCCTACGAGCAGTACTTC
-	TRBV7-9	-	TRBJ2-1	CASSFSSYYNEQFF	TGTGCCAGCAGCTTTAGCAGTTATTACAATGAGCAGTTCTTC
-	TRBV7-3	-	TRBJ2-2	CASSSETTTGELFF	TGTGCCAGCAGCTCCGAAACAACCACCGGGGAGCTGTTTTTT
-	TRBV28	-	TRBJ2-3	CASSLVGGGPRTQYF	TGTGCCAGCAGTTTAGTTGGCGGGGGCCCCCGTACGCAGTATTTT
-	TRBV6-5	-	TRBJ2-7	CASSYSRSSYEQYF	TGTGCCAGCAGTTACTCACGGAGCTCCTACGAGCAGTACTTC
-	TRBV7-2	TRBD1	TRBJ1-4	CASSLEGTDNEKLFF	TGTGCCAGCAGCTTGGAGGGGACAGATAATGAAAAACTGTTTTTT
-	TRBV28	-	TRBJ2-1	CASSQGQYYNEQFF	TGTGCCAGCAGCCAAGGACAGTACTACAATGAGCAGTTCTTC
-	TRBV2	-	TRBJ2-4	CASRDDRLNIQYF	TGTGCCAGCAGGGATGACAGGCTAAACATTCAGTACTTC
few	TRBV5-6	-	TRBJ1-1	CASSLVGQGTEAFF	TGTGCCAGCAGCTTGGTGGGGCAGGGCACTGAAGCTTTCTTT
-	TRBV27	-	TRBJ1-1	CASSSRHTGGTEAFF	TGTGCCAGCAGTTCTCGACACACGGGGGGGACTGAAGCTTTCTTT
-	TRBV7-9	-	TRBJ2-7	CASSRGGWKQYF	TGTGCCAGCAGCCGTGGCGGGTGGAAGCAGTACTTC
-	TRBV19	-	TRBJ2-3	CASSISNKAADTQYF	TGTGCCAGTAGTATTTCGAACAAAGCGGCAGATACGCAGTATTTT
-	TRBV19	-	TRBJ1-2	CASKAGRNYGYTF	TGTGCCAGTAAGGCGGGACGGAACTATGGCTACACCTTC
once	TRBV30	TRBD1	TRBJ1-1	CAWRTGMNTEAFF	TGTGCCTGGAGGACAGGGATGAACACTGAAGCTTTCTTT
few	TRBV5-8	-	TRBJ1-5	CASSPRGYGNQPQHF	TGTGCCAGCAGCCCAAGGGGGTATGGCAATCAGCCCCAGCATTTT
-	TRBV7-8	TRBD1	TRBJ1-3	CASSRTGGTNTIYF	TGTGCCAGCAGCCGGACAGGGGGGACAAACACCATATATTTT
once	TRBV5-1	TRBD1	TRBJ1-1	CASSLDTGAVTEAFF	TGCGCCAGCAGCTTGGATACAGGGGCGGTCACTGAAGCTTTCTTT
once	TRBV24-1	TRBD1	TRBJ1-4	CATSESGTGVATNEKLFF	TGTGCCACCAGTGAATCCGGGACAGGGGTGGCAACTAATGAAAAACTGTTTTTT
-	TRBV29-1	-	TRBJ2-3	CSVRGASWVSTDTQYF	TGCAGCGTTCGGGGGGCGTCCTGGGTGAGCACAGATACGCAGTATTTT
-	TRBV6-2/TRBV6-3	TRBD2	TRBJ2-1	CASSYGGSGTSSNEQFF	TGTGCCAGCAGTTACGGGGGCTCCGGGACTAGCAGCAATGAGCAGTTCTTC
-	TRBV30	TRBD1	TRBJ1-2	CAWTEGAGYTF	TGTGCCTGGACGGAGGGGGCGGGCTACACCTTC
-	TRBV19	-	TRBJ2-4	CASSGGGEGPKNIQYF	TGTGCCAGTAGTGGGGGGGGCGAGGGGCCCAAAAACATTCAGTACTTC
-	TRBV3-1/TRBV3-2	-	TRBJ1-2	CASSQGALLNYGYTF	TGTGCCAGCAGCCAAGGGGCATTGTTAAACTATGGCTACACCTTC
-	TRBV7-2	-	TRBJ2-7	CASSLGPSYEQYF	TGTGCCAGCAGCTTAGGGCCCTCCTACGAGCAGTACTTC
-	TRBV11-1	-	TRBJ2-4	CASSPLGGAKNIQYF	TGTGCCAGCAGCCCGTTAGGCGGAGCCAAAAACATTCAGTACTTC
-	TRBV7-3	TRBD1	TRBJ1-1	CASSRTGGTEAFF	TGTGCCAGCAGCAGAACAGGGGGCACTGAAGCTTTCTTT
-	TRBV29-1	TRBD2	TRBJ2-1	CSVEDRGLARSSYNEQFF	TGCAGCGTTGAAGATCGCGGACTAGCAAGAAGCTCCTACAATGAGCAGTTCTTC
-	TRBV6-6	TRBD1	TRBJ2-2	CASRPGTGGGTGELFF	TGTGCCAGCAGACCCGGGACAGGGGGCGGTACCGGGGAGCTGTTTTTT
-	TRBV19	TRBD1	TRBJ2-2	CASSITAGQGNTGELFF	TGTGCCAGTAGTATAACCGCTGGACAGGGAAACACCGGGGAGCTGTTTTTT
-	TRBV25-1	TRBD1	TRBJ2-2	CASSESGGGKTGELFF	TGTGCCAGCAGTGAATCAGGGGGCGGGAAGACCGGGGAGCTGTTTTTT